This passage covers 20 T cell receptor beta chains from one sample sequenced in a study of T cell responses to AZD1222 COVID-19 vaccine. Using immunoSEQ multiplex PCR, the repertoire was profiled, and TCRdb retains in-frame clones only, with some absent. The sample contains about 130,000 clones, over 65% of which appear only once. This specimen was peripheral blood, taken on day 0 of AZD1222 vaccination. These receptors were collected from an adult in good health.

This clone came up once. The genes are TRBV20-1 and TRBJ1-2, with TRBD1 identical over 8 bases. Trimming at V came to 4 bases and at J to 5 bases, leaving 6 bases not matched to a gene. Germline assignment: CDR1 DFQATT and CDR2 SNEGSKA (reference sequence). The CDR3 has 13 residues. The CDR3 region has the DNA TGCAGTGCTACTGACAGGGGAAGGTATGGCTACACCTTC. It translates to CSATDRGRYGYTF.

In its sample, this clone was seen a few times. The genes are TRBV23-1 and TRBJ2-2, with unresolved D. TRBV23-1 is placed among ORFs of uncertain function. CDR3 length: 13 residues. Trimming shortened V by 7 bases and J by 4 bases, and 10 bases separated the two germline ends. The CDR3 loop is CASTFSRTGELFF. Here the CDR3 DNA reads TGCGCCAGCACCTTCTCTCGCACCGGGGAGCTGTTTTTT.

This rearrangement joins TRBV20-1 to TRBJ2-1, with D unclear. The germline gives CDR1 DFQATT, CDR2 SNEGSKA (reference sequence). The CDR3 contains 11 residues. Trimming removed 5 bases at V and 4 bases at J, with 6 bases between. In DNA form, the CDR3 reads TGCAGTGCTCCTCGGTACAATGAGCAGTTCTTC. Encoded protein: CSAPRYNEQFF.

A few counts support this clone. The chain joins TRBV7-8 to TRBJ2-2; no clear D. Trimming took 5 bases from V and 0 from J, leaving 4 bases between them. The germline CDR1 and CDR2 sequences are SGHVS and FQNEAQ. The CDR3 has 13 residues. The CDR3 spells CASSLPNTGELFF. As DNA, the CDR3 is TGTGCCAGCAGCCTACCGAACACCGGGGAGCTGTTTTTT.

CDR3 protein: CASSYGLSGYTF. As DNA, the CDR3 is TGTGCCAGCAGTTATGGTCTGTCTGGCTACACCTTC. The chain is built from TRBV6-2 or TRBV6-3 and TRBJ1-2, with D unclear. V lost 3 bases, J lost 7 bases, and 9 bases lay in between. Germline V gives CDR1 MNHEY, CDR2 SVGEGT. The CDR3 is 12 amino acids.

The chain links TRBV6-1 to TRBJ2-2; D remains ambiguous. The CDR3 is 13 amino acids. Germline-derived CDR1 and CDR2 are MNHNS and SASEGT. Deletions cut 3 bases from V and 8 bases from J, with 10 bases between. CDR3 nucleotide sequence: TGTGCCAGCAGTGAGATAGGTGTTGGGGAGCTGTTTTTT. This codes for CASSEIGVGELFF.

The chain employs TRBV6-2 or TRBV6-3 and TRBJ1-4; TRBD1 might be the D (5 bases). The CDR3 runs to 16 residues. Between the trimmed V and J ends, which lost 3 bases and 3 bases, there was a span of 14 bases. Germline values: CDR1 MNHEY, CDR2 SVGEGT. The CDR3 loop is CASSYEMIGANEKLFF. The CDR3 nucleotides read TGTGCCAGCAGTTATGAGATGATAGGGGCTAATGAAAAACTGTTTTTT.

V is TRBV5-1 and J is TRBJ1-2; D ambiguous. The CDR3 runs to 13 residues. The germline V gene encodes CDR1 SGHRS and CDR2 YFSETQ. Trimming stripped 2 bases from V and 2 bases from J, with 7 bases between. The chain's CDR3 is CASSFTRNYGYTF. CDR3 nucleotide sequence: TGCGCCAGCAGCTTTACCAGAAACTATGGCTACACCTTC.

V is TRBV7-3 and J is TRBJ1-1; perhaps TRBD1 as D (6 bases). Trimming left V 1 base short and J 1 base short, with 10 bases between. CDR3 length: 15 residues. CDR1 and CDR2 from the germline V gene are SGHTA and FQGTGA. This CDR3 reads CASSLMARGNTEAFF. In DNA, the CDR3 is TGTGCCAGCAGCTTAATGGCCAGGGGGAACACTGAAGCTTTCTTT.

The V and J genes are TRBV27 and TRBJ2-2, with D possibly being TRBD2 (5 bases). CDR1 is MNHEY and CDR2 is SMNVEV in the germline V gene (reference sequence). The ends were cut back, 0 bases at V and 13 bases at J, with 12 bases in the middle. The CDR3 contains 13 residues. CDR3 sequence reads: CASSLSSGMGLFF. DNA for the CDR3: TGTGCCAGCAGTTTATCGTCGGGGATGGGGCTGTTTTTT.

The rearrangement uses TRBV6-5 and TRBJ1-2; D unclear. Trimming left V 6 bases short and J 1 base short, with 15 bases between. In germline, CDR1 is MNHEY, CDR2 SVGAGI. This CDR3 is built from 15 residues. In DNA, the CDR3 is TGTGCCAGCAGCCCCCAAGGACGGATTAACTATGGCTACACCTTC. It specifies CASSPQGRINYGYTF.

The chain recombines TRBV5-1 with TRBJ1-4; TRBD1 agrees at 7 bases. CDR3 length: 14 residues. The germline CDR1 and CDR2 sequences are SGHRS and YFSETQ. After removal of 2 bases from V and 6 bases from J, the junction contained 4 bases not matched to a gene. CDR3 coding DNA: TGCGCCAGCAGCTTTGACAGGGCCGATGAAAAACTGTTTTTT. This encodes CASSFDRADEKLFF.

V usage is TRBV4-2 and J usage is TRBJ1-5; 7 bases are a match to TRBD1. V dropped 4 bases and J dropped 0; count of bases not matched to a gene: 3. This CDR3 region has 15 residues. Germline lookup yields CDR1 LGHNA and CDR2 YNFKEQ. The CDR3 protein is CASSRDRDSNQPQHF. The CDR3 DNA reads as TGTGCCAGCAGCCGCGACAGGGATAGCAATCAGCCCCAGCATTTT.

The V call is TRBV5-1, the J call TRBJ2-6; TRBD1 might be the D (7 bases). CDR1 is SGHRS and CDR2 is YFSETQ in the germline V gene. This CDR3 has 15 amino acids. Trimming shortened V by 3 bases and J by 2 bases, and 9 bases separated the two germline ends. CDR3 loop: CASSSGGPGANVLTF. Written as DNA, the CDR3 is TGCGCCAGCAGCTCAGGGGGGCCTGGGGCCAACGTCCTGACTTTC. Together with reference TRBV5-1 and TRBJ2-6, the CDR3 gives the full variable domain: KAGVTQTPRYLIKTRGQQVTLSCSPISGHRSVSWYQQTPGQGLQFLFEYFSETQRNKGNFPGRFSGRQFSNSRSEMNVSTLELGDSALYLCASSSGGPGANVLTFGAGSRLTVL.

This chain joins TRBV14 and TRBJ1-5, with D maybe TRBD1 (5 bases). V gave up 4 bases and J gave up 3 bases, with 10 bases separating them. Looked up from germline, CDR1 is SGHDN and CDR2 is FVKESK. CDR3 size: 14 residues. This CDR3 is CASSPLGVNQPQHF. The CDR3 nucleotides are TGTGCCAGCAGCCCCTTGGGGGTCAATCAGCCCCAGCATTTT.

The V and J genes are TRBV7-6 and TRBJ2-3; 9 bases line up with TRBD1. Germline V gene sequence: CDR1 SGHVS, CDR2 FNYEAQ. V shed 7 bases, J shed 5 bases, and the junction held 10 bases outside the gene matches. CDR3 length: 15 residues. Written as DNA, the CDR3 is TGTGCCAGCAACTCCCCGGGACAGGGCTTAGATACGCAGTATTTT. Translation: CASNSPGQGLDTQYF.

This chain links TRBV11-2 with TRBJ2-5; 8 nucleotides agree with TRBD1. The CDR3 consists of 11 residues. Trimming took 9 bases from V and 5 from J; bases not matched to a gene: 2. Germline V gene sequence: CDR1 SGHAT, CDR2 FQNNGV. As DNA, the CDR3 is TGTGCCAGTGGACAGGGCGAGACCCAGTACTTC. It translates to CASGQGETQYF.

V and J are TRBV6-5 and TRBJ2-7; the match to TRBD1 covers 7 bases. CDR1 is MNHEY and CDR2 is SVGAGI in the germline V gene. This CDR3 comprises 11 residues. V was clipped by 7 bases and J by 11 bases; unmatched bases: 8. The CDR3 is CASTEDREKYF. In DNA, the CDR3 is TGTGCCAGCACCGAAGACAGGGAAAAGTACTTC.

The chain uses TRBV12-5 and TRBJ2-3; D is uncertain. The CDR3 runs to 11 residues. Per the germline V gene, CDR1 is LGHNT and CDR2 is FRNRAP. Trimming took 3 bases from V and 8 from J, leaving 6 bases between them. The DNA for the CDR3 is TGTGCTAGTGGTTTCAGTGGTACGCAGTATTTT. It encodes CASGFSGTQYF.

This clone has only one observation. This chain joins TRBV19 and TRBJ1-2, with D uncertain. CDR1 LNHDA and CDR2 SQIVND come from the germline V gene (reference sequence). The CDR3 totals 15 residues. The V gene lost 0 bases and the J gene lost 5 bases, with 13 bases spanning the gap. CDR3 bases: TGTGCCAGTAGTATAGATCCACGGACCTCATATGGCTACACCTTC. It translates to CASSIDPRTSYGYTF.